The 27 T cell receptor beta chains presented below share a single source sample, sequenced in a study of blood T cell repertoires in COVID-19. Repertoires were generated with immunoSEQ multiplex PCR, while TCRdb's copy carries only in-frame clones and drops some. The sample has fewer than 300,000 clones; 91% are singletons. Sequenced: peripheral blood. The source of these receptors is a woman in her twenties or thirties with COVID-19, enrolled during active disease.

V and J are TRBV5-1 and TRBJ2-1, with 10 bases that match TRBD2. The CDR3 is 16 amino acids. V dropped 5 bases and J dropped 4; count of bases not matched to a gene: 9. Germline V lookup: CDR1 SGHRS, CDR2 YFSETQ. CDR3 sequence (DNA): TGCGCCAGCAGTTTAACCGGGACTAGCGTTTACAATGAGCAGTTCTTC. Translated: CASSLTGTSVYNEQFF.

The rearrangement joins TRBV27 to TRBJ2-1; tentatively, D is TRBD2 (6 bases). V shed 10 bases and J shed 6 bases, with 13 bases lying between them. Germline-derived CDR1 and CDR2 are MNHEY and SMNVEV (reference sequence). The CDR3 is 12 residues long. The CDR3 reads CATETAGNEQFF. The CDR3, as DNA: TGTGCCACCGAAACAGCGGGCAATGAGCAGTTCTTC.

This clone has only a few counts. The genes are TRBV27 and TRBJ2-7, with TRBD1 identical over 8 bases. V dropped 6 bases and J dropped 4; count of bases not matched to a gene: 5. Per germline, CDR1 MNHEY and CDR2 SMNVEV (reference sequence). CDR3 length: 13 amino acids. The DNA of the CDR3 is TGTGCCAGCAGCCGGACAGGGCCATACGAGCAGTACTTC. Translating gives CASSRTGPYEQYF.

The chain joins TRBV7-9 to TRBJ2-6; D is possibly TRBD1 (5 bases). V was pared by 5 bases and J by 0 bases, with 8 bases between. CDR1 is SEHNR, CDR2 FQNEAQ, per germline (reference sequence). The CDR3 has 15 residues. As DNA, the CDR3 is TGTGCCAGCAGCCCCAGGGACTCTGGGGCCAACGTCCTGACTTTC. Amino acid sequence: CASSPRDSGANVLTF.

The chain couples TRBV11-2 to TRBJ2-3; 10 nucleotides agree with TRBD2. The CDR3 runs 16 residues. V lost 1 base to trimming and J lost 2 bases; unmatched junction nucleotides: 3. Per germline, CDR1 SGHAT and CDR2 FQNNGV. The CDR3 DNA is TGTGCCAGCAGCTTAGGAACTAGCGGGACCACAGATACGCAGTATTTT. Translated: CASSLGTSGTTDTQYF.

About this clone: Different DNA sequences within this sample yield the same CDR3. The chain employs TRBV11-3 and TRBJ2-2; D is uncertain. CDR1 and CDR2 from the germline V gene are SGHNT and YENEEA. Between the trimmed V and J ends, which lost 0 bases and 1 base, there was a span of 3 bases. CDR3 length equals 14 residues. The CDR3 nucleotides read TGTGCCAGCAGCTTAGAGAGGAACACCGGGGAGCTGTTTTTT. This sequence encodes CASSLERNTGELFF. Based on the CDR3 plus reference TRBV11-3 and TRBJ2-2, the full variable domain is EAGVVQSPRYKIIEKKQPVAFWCNPISGHNTLYWYLQNLGQGPELLIRYENEEAVDDSQLPKDRFSAERLKGVDSTLKIQPAELGDSAVYLCASSLERNTGELFFGEGSRLTVL.

This sequence joins TRBV10-3 and TRBJ1-2, with a possible D match to TRBD1 (6 bases). Trimming removed 6 bases from V and 4 bases from J, with 15 bases in between. The CDR3 spans 14 residues. Germline values: CDR1 ENHRY, CDR2 SYGVKD. CDR3 sequence (DNA): TGTGCCATCAGGGCCGGACAGCAGACCTATGGCTACACCTTC. This gives the protein CAIRAGQQTYGYTF.

Notes on this clone: Additional DNA sequences in this sample encode the identical CDR3. The chain combines TRBV6-5 with TRBJ2-7, with TRBD1 matching over 9 bases. The CDR3 consists of 14 residues. V gave up 0 bases and J gave up 3 bases; unmatched junction bases: 0. The germline gives CDR1 MNHEY, CDR2 SVGAGI. The CDR3 reads CASSYSDRGYEQYF. The CDR3 DNA reads as TGTGCCAGCAGTTACTCGGACAGGGGCTACGAGCAGTACTTC.

In this sample, this clone turned up a few times. V is TRBV6-5 and J is TRBJ1-6, with D uncertain. Germline V gives CDR1 MNHEY, CDR2 SVGAGI. V was pared by 6 bases and J by 7 bases, with 10 bases between. CDR3 size: 13 residues. The CDR3 protein is CASRKTGNSPLHF. DNA for the CDR3: TGTGCCAGCAGGAAAACGGGGAATTCACCCCTCCACTTT.

This sequence joins TRBV11-2 and TRBJ2-1; D is unresolved. Trimming removed 5 bases at V and 5 bases at J, with 7 bases between. Germline V gives CDR1 SGHAT, CDR2 FQNNGV. The CDR3 consists of 12 residues. The CDR3 region has the DNA TGTGCCAGCAGCCGACAAAACAATGAGCAGTTCTTC. It translates to CASSRQNNEQFF.

The chain uses TRBV18 and TRBJ2-3; D is perhaps TRBD2 (6 bases). Germline CDR1 KGHSH, CDR2 LQKENI. CDR3 size: 15 residues. V lost 0 bases and J lost 8, with 15 bases in between. CDR3 sequence (DNA): TGTGCCAGCTCACCACCGGAGTCCGGGAGTGGTACGCAGTATTTT. This gives the protein CASSPPESGSGTQYF.

The chain combines TRBV30 with TRBJ2-5; D may be TRBD2 (6 bases). The CDR3 extends over 13 amino acids. V shed 5 bases and J shed 5 bases, with 15 bases lying between them. CDR1 and CDR2 (germline): GTSNPN, SVGIG (reference sequence). The CDR3 DNA sequence: TGTGCCTGGGAGGAGGGGCCGGGGGAGACCCAGTACTTC. Protein sequence: CAWEEGPGETQYF.

The V call is TRBV19, the J call TRBJ1-1; D gene ambiguous. CDR1 and CDR2 from the germline V gene are LNHDA and SQIVND (reference sequence). V shed 8 bases and J shed 1 base, with 8 bases lying between them. The CDR3 length is 12 residues. CDR3 loop: CASLRWNTEAFF. CDR3 sequence (DNA): TGTGCCAGTTTGAGATGGAACACTGAAGCTTTCTTT.

CDR3 nucleotides: TGTGCCAGCAGAATATCCGGGACAGGGCACAATCAGCCCCAGCATTTT. Amino acids: CASRISGTGHNQPQHF. The chain combines TRBV27 with TRBJ1-5, with TRBD1 identical over 9 bases. The CDR3 sequence is 16 residues long. Per germline, CDR1 MNHEY and CDR2 SMNVEV (reference sequence). J was trimmed by 3 bases and V by 6 bases; bases with no gene match: 9.

The chain recombines TRBV3-1 (or the pseudogene TRBV3-2) with TRBJ2-5; 8 nucleotides match TRBD1. CDR1 and CDR2 (germline): LGHDT, YNNKEL (reference sequence). Trimming cost V 0 bases and J 10 bases; bases outside gene matches: 4. The CDR3 covers 13 residues. In DNA, the CDR3 is TGTGCCAGCAGCCAAGATAGACAGGGGTGCCAGTACTTC. The encoded protein is CASSQDRQGCQYF.

This rearrangement joins TRBV7-8 to TRBJ2-7; D may be TRBD2 (5 bases). Trimming took 5 bases from V and 1 from J, leaving 12 bases between them. CDR3 length: 14 amino acids. CDR1 SGHVS and CDR2 FQNEAQ come from the germline V gene. The CDR3 reads CASSISSKSYEQYF. The CDR3 DNA reads TGTGCCAGCAGCATTTCTAGCAAGTCCTACGAGCAGTACTTC. The full variable domain, rest sourced from reference TRBV7-8 and TRBJ2-7, is GAGVSQSPRYKVAKRGQDVALRCDPISGHVSLFWYQQALGQGPEFLTYFQNEAQLDKSGLPSDRFFAERPEGSVSTLKIQRTQQEDSAVYLCASSISSKSYEQYFGPGTRLTVT.

This chain links TRBV5-1 with TRBJ2-3; 7 bases fit TRBD2. The V gene end was trimmed by 3 bases and the J gene end by 1 base; junction bases not matched to a gene: 5. CDR3 size: 15 residues. Germline CDR1 SGHRS, CDR2 YFSETQ. CDR3 amino acids: CASSYRLAGTDTQYF. As DNA, the CDR3 is TGCGCCAGCAGCTACCGACTAGCTGGCACAGATACGCAGTATTTT.

This chain connects TRBV15 to TRBJ2-7; D is undetermined. The CDR3 contains 13 residues. CDR1 and CDR2 (germline): LNHNV, YYDKDF (reference sequence). V dropped 1 base and J dropped 3 bases, with 7 bases sitting between them. CDR3 amino acids: CATSRVANYEQYF. Here the CDR3 DNA reads TGTGCCACCAGCAGAGTGGCCAACTACGAGCAGTACTTC.

The rearrangement joins TRBV11-2 to TRBJ2-7, with 7 bases identical to TRBD2. The CDR3 is 14 residues long. J lost 7 bases, V lost 1 base, and 7 bases had no gene match. CDR1 is SGHAT and CDR2 is FQNNGV in the germline V gene. The CDR3 protein is CASSLGPAGREQYF. The CDR3, as DNA: TGTGCCAGCAGCTTAGGTCCAGCGGGAAGGGAGCAGTACTTC.

The chain uses TRBV27 and TRBJ1-1; 7 nucleotides match TRBD1. The CDR3 runs 17 residues. The ends lost 3 bases at V and 6 bases at J; junction bases unmatched: 16. CDR1 and CDR2 (germline): MNHEY, SMNVEV (reference sequence). CDR3 region: CASSLRGRTSLVAEAFF. CDR3 sequence (DNA): TGTGCCAGCAGTTTGAGGGGGCGAACAAGTTTGGTAGCTGAAGCTTTCTTT.

The rearrangement uses TRBV5-6 and TRBJ1-1; D is unresolved. The V end lost 1 base, the J end lost 0 bases, and 4 bases lay between the germline ends. The CDR3 runs 13 residues. Looked up from germline, CDR1 is SGHDT and CDR2 is YYEEEE. The CDR3 bases are TGTGCCAGCAGCTTGAGAGTGAACACTGAAGCTTTCTTT. Amino acids: CASSLRVNTEAFF.

The V call is TRBV27, the J call TRBJ2-2; possible D gene TRBD2, 5 bases. CDR1 MNHEY and CDR2 SMNVEV come from the germline V gene (reference sequence). Trimming took off 3 bases at V and 5 bases at J, with 10 bases between the two ends. The CDR3 spans 14 residues. The CDR3 region is CASSFSIATGELFF. For the CDR3, the DNA is TGTGCCAGCAGTTTCTCGATAGCGACCGGGGAGCTGTTTTTT.

The chain combines TRBV30 with TRBJ2-1; D remains ambiguous. The CDR3 extends over 13 amino acids. Germline V gene data show CDR1 as GTSNPN and CDR2 as SVGIG (reference sequence). Trimming removed 3 bases from V and 0 bases from J, with 6 bases in between. The CDR3 here is CAWSPNSYNEQFF. The CDR3 DNA reads as TGTGCCTGGAGCCCCAACTCCTACAATGAGCAGTTCTTC. Using reference TRBV30 and TRBJ2-1 for the parts outside the CDR3, the full variable domain is SQTIHQWPATLVQPVGSPLSLECTVEGTSNPNLYWYRQAAGRGLQLLFYSVGIGQISSEVPQNLSASRPQDRQFILSSKKLLLSDSGFYLCAWSPNSYNEQFFGPGTRLTVL.

J is TRBJ2-1 and V is TRBV14; 13 bases are a match to TRBD2. The J segment lost 0 bases and the V segment lost 3 bases, leaving 14 bases of the junction unmatched. CDR3 length: 21 amino acids. The germline V gene has CDR1 SGHDN and CDR2 FVKESK. The CDR3 sequence is CASSHERPGLAGPSSYNEQFF. In DNA, the CDR3 is TGTGCCAGCAGCCACGAAAGACCGGGACTAGCGGGGCCGAGCTCCTACAATGAGCAGTTCTTC.

The chain recombines TRBV5-1 with TRBJ1-5, with D hard to call. Germline CDR1 reads SGHRS; CDR2 reads YFSETQ. This CDR3 contains 14 residues. V lost 0 bases and J lost 5, with 9 bases in between. In DNA, the CDR3 is TGCGCCAGCAGCTTGGGCCGCTCGGATCAGCCCCAGCATTTT. Protein product: CASSLGRSDQPQHF.

The J gene is TRBJ2-3, the V gene TRBV9; D gene unclear. This CDR3 is built from 13 residues. V was shortened by 3 bases and J by 0 bases, with 5 bases between the two germline ends. Germline V gives CDR1 SGDLS, CDR2 YYNGEE. The CDR3 region is CASSDPSTDTQYF. CDR3 nucleotide sequence: TGTGCCAGCAGCGATCCTAGCACAGATACGCAGTATTTT.

This clone was recorded only once. The chain has TRBV28 and TRBJ2-1, with 9 bases lining up with TRBD2. This CDR3 comprises 16 residues. Germline lookup yields CDR1 MDHEN and CDR2 SYDVKM. Trimming took 6 bases from V and 3 from J; bases not matched to a gene: 9. In DNA, the CDR3 is TGTGCCAGCAGCTACCCGGGTAGCGGGAGCTACAATGAGCAGTTCTTC. This gives the protein CASSYPGSGSYNEQFF.